One and the same sample provided the 7 T cell receptor beta chains below, sequenced in a study of shared clonotypes between healthy human individuals. CD45RO-negative, CCR7-positively selected cells formed the naive CD8 fraction, excluding terminally differentiated effector memory CD45RA+ cells. The repertoire was sequenced with immunoSEQ multiplex PCR; TCRdb's copy has only in-frame clones and lacks some. In the table there are roughly 550,000 clones, about 95% of which are singletons. The specimen sequenced was naive CD8+ T cells sorted from blood. All receptors derive from a woman aged 30 to 39 in good health.

The chain uses TRBV6-1 and TRBJ1-2, with D maybe TRBD1 (6 bases). V dropped 8 bases and J dropped 4 bases, with 20 bases sitting between them. The length of the CDR3 is 15 residues. CDR1 is MNHNS and CDR2 is SASEGT in the germline V gene. Here the CDR3 reads CASLGAGYYTYGYTF. CDR3 coding DNA: TGTGCCAGCTTGGGGGCCGGGTATTACACCTATGGCTACACCTTC.

The gene calls are TRBV2 and TRBJ2-1; weak D call: TRBD2 (5 bases). V gave up 4 bases and J gave up 6 bases, with 13 bases separating them. This CDR3 is built from 14 residues. Germline V gives CDR1 SNHLY, CDR2 FYNNEI. The CDR3 bases are TGTGCCAGCAGTGCCATTGGCGGGCTCAATGAGCAGTTCTTC. Encoded protein: CASSAIGGLNEQFF. Looking up the rest from reference TRBV2 and TRBJ2-1 gives the full variable domain: EPEVTQTPSHQVTQMGQEVILRCVPISNHLYFYWYRQILGQKVEFLVSFYNNEISEKSEIFDDQFSVERPDGSNFTLKIRSTKLEDSAMYFCASSAIGGLNEQFFGPGTRLTVL.

V usage is TRBV28 and J usage is TRBJ2-1; 10 bases line up with TRBD2. Germline trimming cut 6 bases from V and 1 base from J; bases unmatched to any gene: 9. This CDR3 contains 17 residues. The germline gives CDR1 MDHEN, CDR2 SYDVKM. The CDR3: CASRVLAGVESYNEQFF. CDR3 DNA: TGTGCCAGCAGGGTGCTAGCGGGAGTAGAGTCCTACAATGAGCAGTTCTTC.

The chain joins TRBV5-6 to TRBJ1-1, with D possibly being TRBD1 (5 bases). This CDR3 has 14 residues. Trimming stripped 0 bases from V and 11 bases from J, with 17 bases between. Germline CDR1 is SGHDT and CDR2 is YYEEEE. CDR3 nucleotides: TGTGCCAGCAGCTTGGGTCAGTTGGCAGGGATGGCTTTCTTT. Translated, it gives CASSLGQLAGMAFF. Using reference TRBV5-6 and TRBJ1-1 for the parts outside the CDR3, the full variable domain is DAGVTQSPTHLIKTRGQQVTLRCSPKSGHDTVSWYQQALGQGPQFIFQYYEEEERQRGNFPDRFSGHQFPNYSSELNVNALLLGDSALYLCASSLGQLAGMAFFGQGTRLTVV.

The J gene is TRBJ1-1, the V gene TRBV28; possible D gene TRBD1, 5 bases. The CDR3 runs to 13 residues. V lost 6 bases, J lost 0 bases, and 8 bases lay in between. Per the germline V gene, CDR1 is MDHEN and CDR2 is SYDVKM. The CDR3 coding sequence is TGTGCCAGCAGGCAGGGTTTGAACACTGAAGCTTTCTTT. Translating it yields CASRQGLNTEAFF.

This chain connects TRBV28 to TRBJ2-3; 8 nucleotides line up with TRBD2. Per germline, CDR1 MDHEN and CDR2 SYDVKM. This CDR3 is built from 15 residues. V shed 5 bases and J 3 bases; nucleotides not matched to a gene: 7. CDR3 sequence: CASSATGTRTDTQYF. The CDR3 DNA is TGTGCCAGCAGTGCTACCGGGACTAGAACAGATACGCAGTATTTT.

The chain joins TRBV27 to TRBJ2-7; the D call may be TRBD1 or TRBD2 (5 bases each). V lost 6 bases and J lost 2, with 14 bases in between. Germline CDR1 reads MNHEY; CDR2 reads SMNVEV (reference sequence). This CDR3 region has 14 residues. For the CDR3, the DNA is TGTGCCAGCAGCTTCCGGGACGGAACCTACGAGCAGTACTTC. Its translation: CASSFRDGTYEQYF.